The entry below gives a single TCR beta chain sequence along with its context. The data belong to a study of blood T cell repertoires in COVID-19. The table came from immunoSEQ multiplex PCR; TCRdb's copy has only in-frame clones and leaves some out. Of around 180,000 clones detected, about 84% appear once; the ten largest clones hold about 9.6%. Recruits, aged roughly 18 to 100 years, lived in under 25 US areas. The junction had 9 bases not matched to a gene; V was cut back by 5 bases and J by 6 bases. CDR1 SGHTA and CDR2 FQGNSA come from the germline V gene. CDR3 length equals 16 residues. The receptor was isolated from a woman younger than 45 who had recovered from COVID-19. This chain uses TRBV7-2 with TRBJ2-7; 14 nucleotides align to TRBD2. The material sequenced was PBMCs or T cells enriched from blood (not recorded which). CDR3 sequence (DNA): TGTGCCAGCAGCCTCAACCCGGGACTAGCGGGAGCCGAGCAGTACTTC. This encodes CASSLNPGLAGAEQYF.